This T cell receptor beta chain is from a study of Graves' ophthalmopathy and Graves' hyperthyroidism. Study-wide points: Blood also carried most expanded thyroid clonotypes exceeding 0.001 frequency. A 13-signature model separated ophthalmopathy from stable hyperthyroidism, reaching roughly 85% sensitivity and under 82% specificity cross-validated.

The authors amplified TCR beta CDR3 regions from RNA transcripts. HTBI primers were used in a first-round RT-PCR, which preceded a second-round multiplex PCR. TCRdb called the multiplex PCR reads again in MiXCR, with one record for every CDR3 protein. Among hundreds of thousands of distinct CDR3 sequences listed, approximately 22% were seen once. Comments on this clonotype: Its antigen is still unknown.

This CDR3 is built from 15 residues. V was clipped by 8 bases and J by 6 bases, with 23 bases between them. From germline, CDR1 is SNHLY and CDR2 FYNNEI. V gene TRBV2 combines with J gene TRBJ2-7; a weak D match, TRBD2 (5 bases). This receptor was identified in a young woman with stable Graves' hyperthyroidism. Some clones in this sample may be carry-over from other donors' samples. The source material was peripheral blood. CDR3 protein: CASSPLERATGEQYF. The DNA of the CDR3 is TGTGCCAGCTCACCACTTGAGAGGGCCACCGGCGAGCAGTACTTC.